The rows below give T cell receptor beta chains drawn from one sample of a study of shared clonotypes between healthy human individuals. The assay was immunoSEQ multiplex PCR, and TCRdb's table has in-frame clones only and misses some. The table includes around 340,000 clones, around 70% detected once. Sequences were obtained from memory CD4+ T cells sorted from blood. The receptors stem from a man younger than 40 in good health. The CDR3 runs from the conserved cysteine through the conserved F or W. D genes are given only for firm matches. Some rows have no size entry. The others give once, few or many, or a class for an expanded clone.

TRBD1	TRBV7-2	TRBJ2-7	.	TGTGCCAGCAGCTTAGTATGGACAGGGGGCTACGAGCAGTACTTC	CASSLVWTGGYEQYF
.	TRBV11-2	TRBJ2-5	.	TGTGCCAGCAGCTTAGTCTGGTCGGGAGAGACCCAGTACTTC	CASSLVWSGETQYF
.	TRBV4-1	TRBJ2-5	.	TGCGCCAGCAGCCCCCTAGGGAGTTTCCAAGAGACCCAGTACTTC	CASSPLGSFQETQYF
TRBD1	TRBV11-2	TRBJ1-2	.	TGTGCCAGCAGCTTGCAGGGGGCGAGAGGCTACACCTTC	CASSLQGARGYTF
TRBD1	TRBV2	TRBJ1-4	few	TGTGCCAGCAGCATACTCGACCCGGACAGGCAAATAATATTTTTT	CASSILDPDRQIIFF
.	TRBV12-2	TRBJ2-1	.	TGTGCAAGTCGCTTAGGAGCGGCCGCCCGAAGGAGGAGGAATGAGCAGTTCTTC	CASRLGAAARRRRNEQFF
TRBD2	TRBV9	TRBJ2-3	.	TGTGCCAGCAGCGTAGAGGAAGGTAGCGGGTCATGGGATACGCAGTATTTT	CASSVEEGSGSWDTQYF
TRBD1	TRBV5-4	TRBJ1-6	.	TGTGCCAGCAGCCCTGACCTGACAGGGTATAATTCACCCCTCCACTTT	CASSPDLTGYNSPLHF
.	TRBV19	TRBJ1-5	once	TGTGCCAGTAGTATGGTGGAGGGGGGGCGGATCCTAAATCAGCCCCAGCATTTT	CASSMVEGGRILNQPQHF
.	TRBV30	TRBJ2-7	.	TGTGCCTGGAGTATCGGACTTTACGAGCAGTACTTC	CAWSIGLYEQYF
.	TRBV18	TRBJ1-2	.	TGTGCCAGCTCACCACCATCTTCGAGAGAATACTATGGCTACACCTTC	CASSPPSSREYYGYTF
.	TRBV5-6	TRBJ2-3	.	TGTGCCAGCAGCTTGATTGATACGCAGTATTTT	CASSLIDTQYF
TRBD1	TRBV6-4	TRBJ2-6	.	TGTGCCAGGGGACAGGGGGCGTGTGGGGCCAACGTCCTGACTTTC	CARGQGACGANVLTF
TRBD1	TRBV19	TRBJ1-5	.	TGTGCCAGCTTGGACAGGGCGGTCGGGCCCCAGCATTTT	CASLDRAVGPQHF
.	TRBV11-2	TRBJ2-7	.	TGTGCCAGCAGCTTAGGGGTTGTCTACTCCTACGAGCAGTACTTC	CASSLGVVYSYEQYF
TRBD1	TRBV10-3	TRBJ1-2	few	TGTGCCATCAGTAGTCCGGGACAGGGGGTTGAGGGCTACACCTTC	CAISSPGQGVEGYTF
.	TRBV27	TRBJ2-3	.	TGTGCCAGCAGCCGGACACCTAGCACAGATACGCAGTATTTT	CASSRTPSTDTQYF
.	TRBV30	TRBJ1-1	.	TGTGCCTGGAAGTATCCAGGGGAGACTGAAGCTTTCTTT	CAWKYPGETEAFF
TRBD2	TRBV25-1	TRBJ2-1	.	TGTGCCAGCAGCGGACTAGCGGGAGATAATGAGCAGTTCTTC	CASSGLAGDNEQFF
.	TRBV5-4	TRBJ2-2	.	TGTGCCAGCAGCTTGCCGGGAGCGAACACCGGGGAGCTGTTTTTT	CASSLPGANTGELFF